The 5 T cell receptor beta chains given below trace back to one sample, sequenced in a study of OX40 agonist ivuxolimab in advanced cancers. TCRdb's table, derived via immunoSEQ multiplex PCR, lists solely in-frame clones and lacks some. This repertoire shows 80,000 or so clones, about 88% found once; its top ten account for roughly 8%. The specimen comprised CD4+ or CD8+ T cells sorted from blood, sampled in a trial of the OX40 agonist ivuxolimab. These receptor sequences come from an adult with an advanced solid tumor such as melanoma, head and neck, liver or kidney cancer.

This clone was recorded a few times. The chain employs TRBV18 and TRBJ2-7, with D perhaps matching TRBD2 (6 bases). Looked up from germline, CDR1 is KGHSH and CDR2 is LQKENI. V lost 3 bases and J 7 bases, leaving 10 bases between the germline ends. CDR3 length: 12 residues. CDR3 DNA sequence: TGTGCCAGCTCACCCGCCGCGGGGGAGCAGTACTTC. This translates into CASSPAAGEQYF.

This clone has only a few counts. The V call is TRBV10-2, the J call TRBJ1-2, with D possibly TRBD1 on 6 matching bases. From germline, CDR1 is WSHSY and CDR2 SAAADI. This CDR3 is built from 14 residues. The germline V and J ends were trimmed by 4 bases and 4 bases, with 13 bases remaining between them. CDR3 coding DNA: TGCGCCAGCAGTGCCGGGGGGCGGACCTATGGCTACACCTTC. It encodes CASSAGGRTYGYTF.

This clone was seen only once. CDR3: CAISGQGWDTIYF. CDR3 in DNA: TGTGCCATCAGTGGACAGGGCTGGGACACCATATATTTT. This rearrangement joins TRBV10-3 to TRBJ1-3, with 7 bases matching TRBD1. The V gene's germline CDR1 is ENHRY and CDR2 SYGVKD. There are 13 residues in the CDR3. Losses at the gene ends were 4 bases for V and 8 bases for J; bases not matched to a gene: 5.

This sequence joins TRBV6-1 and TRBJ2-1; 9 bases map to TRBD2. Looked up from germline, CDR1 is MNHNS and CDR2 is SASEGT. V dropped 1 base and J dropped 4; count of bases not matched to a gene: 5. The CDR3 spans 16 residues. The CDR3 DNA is TGTGCCAGCAGTGAAGAAGTAGCGGGAGCATACAATGAGCAGTTCTTC. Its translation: CASSEEVAGAYNEQFF.

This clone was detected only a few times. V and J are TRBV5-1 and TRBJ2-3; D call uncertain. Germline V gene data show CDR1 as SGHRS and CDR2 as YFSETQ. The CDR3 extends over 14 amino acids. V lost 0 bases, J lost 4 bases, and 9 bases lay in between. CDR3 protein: CASSLDGPPDTQYF. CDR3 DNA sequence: TGCGCCAGCAGCTTGGACGGCCCCCCAGATACGCAGTATTTT.